Below, 30 T cell receptor beta chains from the same sample are listed, as sequenced in a study of T cell changes during pregnancy in multiple sclerosis. Sequenced by immunoSEQ multiplex PCR; TCRdb stores in-frame clones only, minus some. The sample yields 70,000 to 90,000 clones, just under 95% seen once. This specimen was peripheral blood, taken in the first trimester of pregnancy. All receptors come from a female donor with multiple sclerosis, enrolled in a pregnancy study.

V and J are TRBV7-9 and TRBJ2-3; 7 nucleotides line up with TRBD1. With 5 bases clipped from V and 2 bases from J, the junction kept 7 bases outside the gene matches. The CDR3 runs 15 residues. Germline assignment: CDR1 SEHNR and CDR2 FQNEAQ (reference sequence). This CDR3 reads CASSEVGQSTDTQYF. In DNA form, the CDR3 reads TGTGCCAGCAGCGAGGTGGGACAGTCCACAGATACGCAGTATTTT.

The V call is TRBV2, the J call TRBJ1-2; 9 nucleotides agree with TRBD1. Germline-derived CDR1 and CDR2 are SNHLY and FYNNEI. J lost 0 bases, V lost 3 bases, and 8 bases had no gene match. The CDR3 runs to 17 residues. The CDR3 sequence: CASSDRTGDRTNYGYTF. CDR3 DNA: TGTGCCAGCAGTGACAGGACAGGGGACCGAACTAACTATGGCTACACCTTC.

The rearrangement joins TRBV4-2 to TRBJ2-1; TRBD2 aligns across 7 bases. There are 18 residues in the CDR3. The germline gives CDR1 LGHNA, CDR2 YNFKEQ. Trimming took 0 bases from V and 9 from J; bases not matched to a gene: 17. CDR3 protein: CASSQDPSGEGSSGEQFF. CDR3 DNA: TGTGCCAGCAGCCAAGACCCTTCGGGGGAGGGCTCTTCGGGTGAGCAGTTCTTC.

The chain carries TRBV27 and TRBJ1-5, with TRBD1 matching 10 bases. The V segment lost 3 bases and the J segment 1 base; nucleotides outside the gene matches: 3. The CDR3 spans 16 residues. Germline V gene data show CDR1 as MNHEY and CDR2 as SMNVEV (reference sequence). As DNA, the CDR3 is TGTGCCAGCAGTTTCCGACAGGGGGCGAGCAATCAGCCCCAGCATTTT. Residues: CASSFRQGASNQPQHF.

This rearrangement joins TRBV11-2 to TRBJ2-3; maybe TRBD2 (5 bases). The CDR3 has 14 amino acids. Germline CDR1 and CDR2: SGHAT and FQNNGV. V was shortened by 1 base and J by 5 bases, with 10 bases between the two germline ends. For the CDR3, the DNA is TGTGCCAGCAGCTTAGGGCGTGCGGGAGATACGCAGTATTTT. It encodes CASSLGRAGDTQYF.

The chain couples TRBV6-4 to TRBJ2-3; D is possibly TRBD2 (5 bases). The CDR3 is 17 residues long. V lost 4 bases, J lost 2 bases, and 19 bases lay in between. Germline CDR1 MRHNA, CDR2 SNTAGT. CDR3 DNA sequence: TGTGCCAGCAGTGGCAGTTTTGAGGGAATTCCCACAGATACGCAGTATTTT. The encoded protein is CASSGSFEGIPTDTQYF.

The V gene is TRBV11-2, the J gene TRBJ2-3, with D perhaps TRBD1 (6 bases). Germline CDR1 SGHAT, CDR2 FQNNGV. Trimming left V 5 bases short and J 5 bases short, with 14 bases between. There are 14 residues in the CDR3. CDR3 sequence reads: CASSHRTDGDTQYF. DNA for the CDR3: TGTGCCAGCAGCCACCGGACAGATGGAGATACGCAGTATTTT.

The chain couples TRBV6-5 to TRBJ1-1, with D possibly TRBD1 on 5 matching bases. The V gene lost 6 bases and the J gene lost 2 bases, with 10 bases spanning the gap. Germline V gene sequence: CDR1 MNHEY, CDR2 SVGAGI. This CDR3 has 13 residues. CDR3 sequence (DNA): TGTGCCAGCAGCCGGGGGGACAACACTGAAGCTTTCTTT. Encoded protein: CASSRGDNTEAFF.

The V call is TRBV13, the J call TRBJ2-6; D call uncertain. The V and J ends lost 2 bases and 1 base respectively, with 15 bases between them. This CDR3 comprises 18 residues. The germline gives CDR1 PRHDT, CDR2 FYEKMQ (reference sequence). CDR3 amino acids: CASSLTPPLLSGANVLTF. CDR3 bases: TGTGCCAGCAGCTTAACCCCCCCACTCCTATCTGGGGCCAACGTCCTGACTTTC. The full variable domain, in which reference TRBV13 and TRBJ2-6 provide the parts outside the CDR3, is AAGVIQSPRHLIKEKRETATLKCYPIPRHDTVYWYQQGPGQDPQFLISFYEKMQSDKGSIPDRFSAQQFSDYHSELNMSSLELGDSALYFCASSLTPPLLSGANVLTFGAGSRLTVL.

The genes are TRBV10-2 and TRBJ2-3; 12 bases line up with TRBD2. The CDR3 has 18 residues. V shed 2 bases, J shed 1 base, and the junction held 7 bases outside the gene matches. Germline V gives CDR1 WSHSY, CDR2 SAAADI. CDR3 region: CASSEPSGGAIGTDTQYF. CDR3 DNA: TGCGCCAGCAGTGAGCCTAGCGGGGGGGCCATCGGCACAGATACGCAGTATTTT.

Comment on this clone: Germline and junction disagree at one end, which may indicate a read error. This chain connects TRBV18 to TRBJ1-3; 8 bases match TRBD1. CDR3 size: 12 residues. Germline assignment: CDR1 KGHSH and CDR2 LQKENI. Here the CDR3 DNA reads TGTGCCAGCTCACCGGGGACAGGTCGGGGAGATTTT. This gives the protein CASSPGTGRGDF.

V usage is TRBV30 and J usage is TRBJ2-2; unclear D gene. CDR1 and CDR2 from the germline V gene are GTSNPN and SVGIG (reference sequence). V lost 2 bases to trimming and J lost 7 bases, with 11 bases between them. The CDR3 has 13 amino acids. CDR3 loop: CAWSYSLYGELFF. The DNA for the CDR3 is TGTGCCTGGAGTTACAGTCTATACGGGGAGCTGTTTTTT. Based on the CDR3 plus reference TRBV30 and TRBJ2-2, the full variable domain is SQTIHQWPATLVQPVGSPLSLECTVEGTSNPNLYWYRQAAGRGLQLLFYSVGIGQISSEVPQNLSASRPQDRQFILSSKKLLLSDSGFYLCAWSYSLYGELFFGEGSRLTVL.

This clone was seen once. CDR3 residues: CASGYSGTGGTEAFF. The CDR3 DNA reads as TGTGCCAGCGGGTATTCCGGGACAGGGGGCACTGAAGCTTTCTTT. The chain combines TRBV28 with TRBJ1-1; 11 bases are shared with TRBD1. Germline-derived CDR1 and CDR2 are MDHEN and SYDVKM. This CDR3 spans 15 amino acids. The V gene end was trimmed by 8 bases and the J gene end by 4 bases; junction bases not matched to a gene: 9. The whole variable domain, filled in from reference TRBV28 and TRBJ1-1, reads DVKVTQSSRYLVKRTGEKVFLECVQDMDHENMFWYRQDPGLGLRLIYFSYDVKMKEKGDIPEGYSVSREKKERFSLILESASTNQTSMYLCASGYSGTGGTEAFFGQGTRLTVV.

The chain joins TRBV5-1 to TRBJ1-2; 12 bases align to TRBD1. The CDR3 has 14 residues. V lost 4 bases, J lost 7 bases, and 5 bases stayed unmatched. The germline CDR1 and CDR2 sequences are SGHRS and YFSETQ. The CDR3 nucleotides are TGCGCCAGCAGCACGGGACAGGGGGCTGCTGGCTACACCTTC. Its translation: CASSTGQGAAGYTF.

The J gene is TRBJ2-5, the V gene TRBV7-8, with 8 bases aligning to TRBD2. Germline V gene lookup returns CDR1 SGHVS and CDR2 FQNEAQ. The J segment lost 5 bases and the V segment lost 4 bases, leaving 9 bases of the junction unmatched. This CDR3 contains 15 residues. The CDR3 protein is CASSSPGLAWETQYF. As DNA, the CDR3 is TGTGCCAGCAGCTCCCCCGGACTAGCATGGGAGACCCAGTACTTC.

The chain employs TRBV7-6 and TRBJ2-2; maybe TRBD1 (6 bases). The CDR3 runs to 14 residues. The ends were cut back, 5 bases at V and 5 bases at J, with 12 bases in the middle. Germline-derived CDR1 and CDR2 are SGHVS and FNYEAQ. The CDR3 region has the DNA TGTGCCAGCAGCCGACTACAGGGTACCGGGGAGCTGTTTTTT. This encodes CASSRLQGTGELFF. The full variable domain, its missing parts supplied by reference TRBV7-6 and TRBJ2-2, is GAGVSQSPRYKVTKRGQDVALRCDPISGHVSLYWYRQALGQGPEFLTYFNYEAQQDKSGLPNDRFSAERPEGSISTLTIQRTEQRDSAMYRCASSRLQGTGELFFGEGSRLTVL.

The rearrangement joins TRBV7-9 to TRBJ2-1; 10 nucleotides match TRBD1. Per germline, CDR1 SEHNR and CDR2 FQNEAQ (reference sequence). The CDR3 runs to 19 residues. V lost 4 bases to trimming and J lost 8 bases; unmatched junction nucleotides: 20. The CDR3 here is CASSYPLVQDRGLSDEQFF. The CDR3 DNA follows: TGTGCCAGCAGCTACCCTTTGGTCCAGGACAGGGGGTTAAGCGATGAGCAGTTCTTC.

The CDR3 coding sequence is TGTGCCAGCAGCTCGGGACTACCGTCCTACGAGCAGTACTTC. This encodes CASSSGLPSYEQYF. The rearrangement uses TRBV11-2 and TRBJ2-7; 7 bases map to TRBD2. V shed 4 bases and J 1 base; nucleotides not matched to a gene: 4. CDR3 length: 14 amino acids. Germline lookup yields CDR1 SGHAT and CDR2 FQNNGV.

The chain uses TRBV10-3 and TRBJ1-1, with D hard to call. Germline loops: CDR1 ENHRY, CDR2 SYGVKD. The CDR3 contains 14 residues. The V gene lost 5 bases and the J gene lost 2 bases, with 12 bases spanning the gap. The CDR3: CAISNYGINTEAFF. The CDR3 coding sequence is TGTGCCATCAGTAATTACGGGATTAACACTGAAGCTTTCTTT.

The rearrangement uses TRBV6-5 and TRBJ1-1; D is ambiguous. V shed 5 bases and J shed 1 base, with 11 bases lying between them. This CDR3 contains 14 residues. Germline-derived CDR1 and CDR2 are MNHEY and SVGAGI. The CDR3 loop reads CASSHRVANTEAFF. DNA of the CDR3: TGTGCCAGCAGTCACCGGGTGGCGAACACTGAAGCTTTCTTT.

This clone has a handful of counts. This sequence joins TRBV6-5 and TRBJ1-2; D remains unclear. CDR1 and CDR2 from the germline V gene are MNHEY and SVGAGI. The CDR3 runs 11 residues. V lost 6 bases and J lost 5, with 7 bases in between. The CDR3 DNA follows: TGTGCCAGCAGAACAGCATATGGCTACACCTTC. This sequence encodes CASRTAYGYTF.

The count of this clone is one. The CDR3 here is CASSLFRQGRVNEKLFF. The CDR3 DNA is TGTGCCAGCAGCTTATTCCGACAGGGCAGGGTAAATGAAAAACTGTTTTTT. The chain uses TRBV7-8 and TRBJ1-4; 7 bases fit TRBD1. Germline loops: CDR1 SGHVS, CDR2 FQNEAQ. V gave up 2 bases and J gave up 5 bases; unmatched junction bases: 11. The CDR3 is 17 residues long.

The chain couples TRBV12-5 to TRBJ2-1; tentative D call: TRBD1 (6 bases). This CDR3 is 15 amino acids long. The ends were cut back, 5 bases at V and 2 bases at J, with 13 bases in the middle. Per germline, CDR1 LGHNT and CDR2 FRNRAP. The CDR3 loop is CASGVQGRTYNEQFF. CDR3 DNA: TGTGCTAGTGGTGTACAGGGAAGAACCTACAATGAGCAGTTCTTC.

V gene TRBV11-2 combines with J gene TRBJ1-2; D gene uncertain. There are 16 residues in the CDR3. Germline V CDR1 and CDR2: SGHAT, FQNNGV. With 0 bases removed from V and 5 bases from J, the gap between germline ends came to 16 bases. DNA for the CDR3: TGTGCCAGCAGCTTAGATGGCGGGCAGCTATTTTATGGCTACACCTTC. Its protein is CASSLDGGQLFYGYTF.

V gene TRBV19 combines with J gene TRBJ1-5; 9 bases agree with TRBD1. V shed 6 bases, J shed 0 bases, and the junction held 6 bases outside the gene matches. The CDR3 loop spans 16 amino acids. From germline, CDR1 is LNHDA and CDR2 SQIVND (reference sequence). In DNA form, the CDR3 reads TGTGCCAGTAGACCACGGACAGGGGCTAGCAATCAGCCCCAGCATTTT. This gives the protein CASRPRTGASNQPQHF.

This chain uses TRBV9 with TRBJ1-2, with 8 bases aligning to TRBD1. CDR3 length: 16 residues. J gave up 8 bases and V 4 bases, and 16 bases lay outside the gene matches. Germline lookup yields CDR1 SGDLS and CDR2 YYNGEE. The CDR3 nucleotides read TGTGCCAGCAGCCGAGGTCACAGGGGGGACCTGAGGGGCTACACCTTC. It yields the protein CASSRGHRGDLRGYTF. Complete variable domain (other parts from reference TRBV9 and TRBJ1-2): DSGVTQTPKHLITATGQRVTLRCSPRSGDLSVYWYQQSLDQGLQFLIQYYNGEERAKGNILERFSAQQFPDLHSELNLSSLELGDSALYFCASSRGHRGDLRGYTFGSGTRLTVV.

This chain uses TRBV28 with TRBJ1-2, with 11 bases fitting TRBD1. This CDR3 is built from 15 residues. J lost 7 bases, V lost 5 bases, and 9 bases had no gene match. The V gene's germline CDR1 is MDHEN and CDR2 SYDVKM. CDR3 in DNA: TGTGCCAGCAGTCCGTCCGGACAGGGGGCGGGTGGCTACACCTTC. This encodes CASSPSGQGAGGYTF.

The chain links TRBV5-1 to TRBJ2-1; possibly TRBD1 for D (5 bases). This CDR3 is built from 15 residues. Trimming cost V 0 bases and J 8 bases, with 15 bases left between them. Germline V gives CDR1 SGHRS, CDR2 YFSETQ. CDR3 nucleotides: TGCGCCAGCAGCTTGGTGCTAGGGGCGACAGATGAGCAGTTCTTC. Amino acid sequence: CASSLVLGATDEQFF.

V and J are TRBV27 and TRBJ2-3; 7 bases match TRBD1. This CDR3 spans 12 amino acids. J lost 5 bases, V lost 11 bases, and 7 bases had no gene match. Germline CDR1 is MNHEY and CDR2 is SMNVEV (reference sequence). The CDR3 region has the DNA TGTGCCTCCACTACAGGGGAAGATACGCAGTATTTT. Translated, it gives CASTTGEDTQYF.

This clone has just one count. The chain uses TRBV2 and TRBJ2-1, with D possibly being TRBD2 (6 bases). Trimming pared 3 bases from V and 8 bases from J, leaving 20 bases between. Germline CDR1 reads SNHLY; CDR2 reads FYNNEI. The length of the CDR3 is 16 residues. The CDR3 DNA reads as TGTGCCAGCAGTGACCTCCGGGACTCTCCGTTCTATGAGCAGTTCTTC. This codes for CASSDLRDSPFYEQFF. Combining the CDR3 with reference TRBV2 and TRBJ2-1 gives the whole variable domain EPEVTQTPSHQVTQMGQEVILRCVPISNHLYFYWYRQILGQKVEFLVSFYNNEISEKSEIFDDQFSVERPDGSNFTLKIRSTKLEDSAMYFCASSDLRDSPFYEQFFGPGTRLTVL.